The 16 T cell receptor beta chains given below trace back to one sample, sequenced in a study of yellow fever vaccine responses in identical twins (dated by TCRdb to 2017 to 2018). The library was generated by RT-PCR. The listed sequencing device is Illumina HiSeq 2500. TCRdb reworked the public reads: Q25 trimming with fastp, MiXCR clone assembly, productive beta chains retained. Merged by CDR3 protein, the rows form single entries marked with the most common genes and DNA. The table for this sample lists about 19,000 distinct CDR3 sequences; about two thirds of them were counted only once. The ten top clones hold approximately 2.2% of the sample. Sequenced here: T cells from blood (PBMCs), unsorted or a sorted subset (not recorded which), sampled before or after yellow fever vaccination (not recorded which). The receptors originated from a woman younger than 35 who received the yellow fever vaccine. Donor details come from another sample of the same person, matched by shared clones.

Only a few counts were recorded for this clonotype. This chain uses TRBV20-1 with TRBJ2-7; 7 positions agree with TRBD2. CDR1 and CDR2 (germline): DFQATT, SNEGSKA (reference sequence). This CDR3 region has 12 residues. The V segment lost 3 bases and the J segment 5 bases; nucleotides outside the gene matches: 4. The CDR3 DNA follows: TGCAGTGCTAGGGGGGGGAGGAACGAGCAGTACTTC. Translating gives CSARGGRNEQYF.

This chain links TRBV9 with TRBJ1-2; 9 bases fit TRBD1. Per the germline V gene, CDR1 is SGDLS and CDR2 is YYNGEE. J gave up 13 bases and V 4 bases, and 11 bases lay outside the gene matches. The CDR3 totals 13 residues. CDR3 protein: CASSPWTGALCTF. CDR3 sequence (DNA): TGTGCCAGCAGCCCCTGGACAGGGGCCCTCTGCACCTTC.

V is TRBV11-3 and J is TRBJ1-1; the D is unclear. Germline V gene sequence: CDR1 SGHNT, CDR2 YENEEA. CDR3 length: 13 amino acids. V shed 5 bases and J shed 7 bases, with 14 bases lying between them. This CDR3 reads CASSPSRKGEAFF. The CDR3 DNA sequence: TGTGCCAGCAGCCCATCCCGGAAGGGTGAAGCTTTCTTT.

This clonotype was picked up a small number of times. CDR3 nucleotide sequence: TGTGCCACCAGCAGAGGATCCGGGGACACAGATACGCAGTATTTT. Translation: CATSRGSGDTDTQYF. The rearrangement links TRBV15 to TRBJ2-3; D possibly corresponds to TRBD2 (5 bases). This CDR3 region has 15 residues. The V and J ends lost 1 base and 2 bases respectively, with 10 bases between them. Germline V gives CDR1 LNHNV, CDR2 YYDKDF (reference sequence).

The chain recombines TRBV14 with TRBJ2-5; no clear D. The germline gives CDR1 SGHDN, CDR2 FVKESK. The CDR3 is made up of 15 amino acids. V dropped 3 bases and J dropped 0 bases, with 11 bases sitting between them. CDR3 in DNA: TGTGCCAGCAGCCACACCACATCGTACCAAGAGACCCAGTACTTC. It specifies CASSHTTSYQETQYF.

The rearrangement joins TRBV12-3 or TRBV12-4 to TRBJ1-3; possible D gene TRBD1, 5 bases. Trimming stripped 5 bases from V and 0 bases from J, with 14 bases between. CDR3 length: 16 amino acids. This CDR3 is CASSATLRVSGNTIYF. Written as DNA, the CDR3 is TGTGCCAGCAGTGCTACCCTCAGGGTCTCTGGAAACACCATATATTTT.

The chain employs TRBV18 and TRBJ1-6, with D possibly being TRBD1 (6 bases). The V and J ends lost 4 bases and 8 bases respectively, with 12 bases between them. This CDR3 contains 14 residues. In germline, CDR1 is KGHSH, CDR2 LQKENI. The CDR3 loop is CASSRTGFDSPLHF. CDR3 nucleotide sequence: TGTGCCAGCTCACGAACAGGGTTTGATTCACCCCTCCACTTT. Full variable domain (remainder filled in from reference TRBV18 and TRBJ1-6): NAGVMQNPRHLVRRRGQEARLRCSPMKGHSHVYWYRQLPEEGLKFMVYLQKENIIDESGMPKERFSAEFPKEGPSILRIQQVVRGDSAAYFCASSRTGFDSPLHFGNGTRLTVT.

V and J are TRBV18 and TRBJ2-1; 9 nucleotides align to TRBD2. The CDR3 is 15 residues long. CDR1 and CDR2 from the germline V gene are KGHSH and LQKENI. J gave up 4 bases and V 0 bases, and 1 base lay outside the gene matches. The CDR3 nucleotides are TGTGCCAGCTCACCACCGACTAGCGGTTACAATGAGCAGTTCTTC. As protein: CASSPPTSGYNEQFF.

The chain joins TRBV10-1 to TRBJ2-1; D possibly corresponds to TRBD1 (5 bases). The CDR3 is made up of 12 amino acids. V dropped 3 bases and J dropped 9 bases, with 9 bases sitting between them. Germline CDR1 is WNHNN and CDR2 is SYGVQD (reference sequence). This CDR3 is CASSDRQGEQFF. For the CDR3, the DNA is TGCGCCAGCAGTGACAGGCAGGGTGAGCAGTTCTTC.

This clonotype showed up just a few times. The chain recombines TRBV19 with TRBJ2-1; D remains unclear. The V and J ends lost 2 bases and 0 bases respectively, with 11 bases between them. CDR3 length: 16 amino acids. Germline V gives CDR1 LNHDA, CDR2 SQIVND (reference sequence). In nucleotides, the CDR3 is TGTGCCAGTAGTATATATGTGAGGAGCTCCTACAATGAGCAGTTCTTC. It translates to CASSIYVRSSYNEQFF.

V and J are TRBV20-1 and TRBJ2-2; D is ambiguous. This CDR3 region has 14 residues. The germline V and J ends were trimmed by 0 bases and 6 bases, with 11 bases remaining between them. The germline V gene has CDR1 DFQATT and CDR2 SNEGSKA (reference sequence). This CDR3 is CSAREVGVAGELFF. The CDR3 DNA reads TGCAGTGCTAGAGAGGTTGGGGTGGCCGGGGAGCTGTTTTTT.

The gene calls are TRBV29-1 and TRBJ1-5, with no clear D. The V end was cut by 4 bases, the J end by 1 base, with 8 bases between. Germline V gene data show CDR1 as SQVTM and CDR2 as ANQGSEA. The CDR3 is 13 amino acids. CDR3 residues: CSVAENSNQPQHF. CDR3 nucleotides: TGCAGCGTTGCTGAGAACAGCAATCAGCCCCAGCATTTT.

This chain connects TRBV11-1 to TRBJ1-2; 10 positions agree with TRBD1. CDR1 SGHAT and CDR2 FQDESV come from the germline V gene (reference sequence). Germline trimming cut 5 bases from V and 14 bases from J; bases unmatched to any gene: 11. The CDR3 is 13 residues long. Here the CDR3 DNA reads TGTGCCAGCAGCCGCTCGGGACAGGGGACCTTTACCTTC. Protein product: CASSRSGQGTFTF.

The rearrangement joins TRBV7-3 to TRBJ2-2; D uncertain. Trimming left V 5 bases short and J 1 base short, with 8 bases between. Germline V CDR1 and CDR2: SGHTA, FQGTGA. The CDR3 consists of 14 residues. The CDR3, as DNA: TGTGCCAGCAGCCCTCAAGGGAACACCGGGGAGCTGTTTTTT. This gives the protein CASSPQGNTGELFF. The whole variable domain, remainder taken from reference TRBV7-3 and TRBJ2-2, is GAGVSQTPSNKVTEKGKYVELRCDPISGHTALYWYRQSLGQGPEFLIYFQGTGAADDSGLPNDRFFAVRPEGSVSTLKIQRTERGDSAVYLCASSPQGNTGELFFGEGSRLTVL.

This clonotype was found a few times. J is TRBJ2-1 and V is TRBV29-1; D not resolved. V was pared by 2 bases and J by 5 bases, with 4 bases between. CDR3 length equals 11 residues. Germline CDR1 reads SQVTM; CDR2 reads ANQGSEA. CDR3 in DNA: TGCAGCGTTGAATCCCACAATGAGCAGTTCTTC. Protein sequence: CSVESHNEQFF.

The rearrangement uses TRBV18 and TRBJ1-1; weak D call: TRBD1 (6 bases). Per germline, CDR1 KGHSH and CDR2 LQKENI. V lost 1 base, J lost 1 base, and 10 bases lay in between. The CDR3 has 15 residues. The CDR3 DNA sequence: TGTGCCAGCTCACCACTCGGACAGCGGAACACTGAAGCTTTCTTT. Encoded protein: CASSPLGQRNTEAFF.